The sequence of this T cell receptor (beta chain) was determined in a study of T cells expressing NK-cell markers. About the study: Repertoires of TCR beta were obtained from T cells sorted as CD3+CD56+NKG2C+, CD3+CD56+NKG2C- and CD3+CD56-NKG2C+. Of eight sequenced donors, seven were HCMV-seropositive and one HCMV-seronegative. Study findings and constraints: For six donors, the dominant NKG2C+ clonotypes made up about 1.0-7.5% of their CD8+ T cells. For a few donors, these clonotypes were likewise the leading ones in the CD3+CD56-NKG2C+ fraction.

Points on this clonotype: Its antigen is currently unknown.

TCRdb reprocessed the 5' RACE reads, with one entry per CDR3 protein and no DNA. This sample carries some 410,000 distinct CDR3 sequences, with roughly 7.2% going to the ten biggest clones. The CDR3 has 16 residues. CDR1 and CDR2 from the germline V gene are PRHDT and FYEKMQ (reference sequence). This sequence joins TRBV13 and TRBJ2-3. Sample: blood T cells: a sorted CD56 or NKG2C T cell subset, CD4+ or CD8+ T cells, or bulk PBMC T cells (not recorded which). This receptor was identified in a woman aged 18 to 69 in good health. The CDR3 is CASSPLASDATDTQYF.